A single count supports the clone carrying this T cell receptor beta chain. Antigen specificity is unknown. The data are from a study of cytomegalovirus exposure and HLA in healthy donors. Germline CDR1 and CDR2: SGHVS and FQNEAQ. CDR3 length: 15 amino acids. Losses at the gene ends were 4 bases for V and 5 bases for J; bases not matched to a gene: 9. The study's findings and limits: A list of more than 150 TCR beta chains associated with cytomegalovirus was given.

PCR amplification relied on 60 Vbeta primers (plus 13 Jbeta primers). Here immunoSEQ multiplex PCR was the method, and the copy in TCRdb shows in-frame clones only, minus some. Of roughly 93,000 clones listed, roughly 79% are singletons. The sequence was obtained from a man aged 30-40 years in good health and CMV-seronegative. The material sequenced was PBMCs. The chain couples TRBV7-8 to TRBJ2-5; the match to TRBD2 covers 8 bases. CDR3 in amino acids: CASSYPGTSAETQYF. CDR3 bases: TGTGCCAGCAGCTATCCCGGGACTAGTGCTGAGACCCAGTACTTC.